Each of the 20 T cell receptor beta chains below was sequenced from the same sample in a study of patients and donors after allogeneic stem cell transplantation. Each CDR3 protein is one row after TCRdb ran MiXCR on the RT-PCR reads. This table holds about 110,000 distinct CDR3 sequences, 35% to 45% found once. Material for sequencing was blood, either unsorted or a sorted T cell fraction (not recorded which). These receptors were obtained from a human donor who was either an allogeneic HSCT recipient or a stem cell or donor lymphocyte infusion donor (not recorded which). It is not recorded whose cells these are; they may come from a transplant donor.

This clonotype was seen a few times. V usage is TRBV12-3 or TRBV12-4 and J usage is TRBJ2-5, with D possibly matching TRBD2 (5 bases). This CDR3 spans 11 amino acids. With 3 bases removed from V and 10 bases from J, the gap between germline ends came to 9 bases. The CDR3 DNA is TGTGCCAGCAGTTTGAGGGAGCACCAGTACTTC. This codes for CASSLREHQYF.

The V gene is TRBV5-1, the J gene TRBJ2-7, with a possible D match to TRBD1 (5 bases). The CDR3 is 13 residues long. Trimming stripped 1 base from V and 1 base from J, with 6 bases between. The V gene's germline CDR1 is SGHRS and CDR2 YFSETQ. CDR3 amino acids: CASSLTGSYEQYF. The CDR3 bases are TGCGCCAGCAGCTTGACAGGATCCTACGAGCAGTACTTC.

This clonotype was counted a few times. The chain uses TRBV15 and TRBJ2-3; 7 bases align to TRBD1. V gave up 3 bases and J gave up 1 base; unmatched junction bases: 10. Germline V CDR1 and CDR2: LNHNV, YYDKDF (reference sequence). This CDR3 has 17 residues. The CDR3 loop reads CATSRPDRDRGTDTQYF. CDR3 sequence (DNA): TGTGCCACCAGCAGGCCCGACAGGGATCGGGGCACAGATACGCAGTATTTT.

The chain uses TRBV20-1 and TRBJ2-3, with D perhaps matching TRBD2 (6 bases). V lost 3 bases and J lost 3, with 10 bases in between. CDR1 and CDR2 from the germline V gene are DFQATT and SNEGSKA (reference sequence). The CDR3 spans 13 residues. The CDR3 DNA sequence: TGCAGTGCTAGGCGGGGCAAAACAGATACGCAGTATTTT. The encoded protein is CSARRGKTDTQYF.

This clonotype appeared a single time. The rearrangement uses TRBV12-3 or TRBV12-4 and TRBJ2-3; 7 nucleotides agree with TRBD2. V shed 7 bases, J shed 2 bases, and the junction held 12 bases outside the gene matches. There are 16 residues in the CDR3. The CDR3 loop is CASNLGGPRVTDTQYF. The CDR3 region has the DNA TGTGCCAGCAACCTGGGAGGGCCGCGGGTCACAGATACGCAGTATTTT.

The rearrangement links TRBV7-2 to TRBJ2-3; TRBD2 aligns across 8 bases. Germline V gene data show CDR1 as SGHTA and CDR2 as FQGNSA. Trimming removed 3 bases from V and 6 bases from J; junction bases left unmatched: 5. The CDR3 spans 14 residues. The CDR3 protein is CASSLKRETDTQYF. CDR3 DNA sequence: TGTGCCAGCAGCTTGAAGCGGGAGACGGATACGCAGTATTTT.

This clonotype was counted between two and nine times. The rearrangement joins TRBV15 to TRBJ1-2; 8 bases line up with TRBD1. V shed 3 bases, J shed 4 bases, and the junction held 4 bases outside the gene matches. The CDR3 consists of 14 residues. Germline CDR1 reads LNHNV; CDR2 reads YYDKDF (reference sequence). The CDR3 loop reads CATSSQGQGYGYTF. CDR3 nucleotides: TGTGCCACCAGCAGTCAAGGACAGGGCTATGGCTACACCTTC.

This clonotype has more than one count but fewer than ten. The chain has TRBV28 and TRBJ1-3, with a tentative D call TRBD1 (6 bases). V was clipped by 8 bases and J by 2 bases, with 10 bases between them. The CDR3 runs 13 residues. Germline V CDR1 and CDR2: MDHEN, SYDVKM. The CDR3 DNA reads as TGTGCCAGCCCGCGGACAGCTGGAAACACCATATATTTT. The encoded protein is CASPRTAGNTIYF.

J is TRBJ2-3 and V is TRBV20-1, with TRBD1 as a possible D gene (7 bases). Per germline, CDR1 DFQATT and CDR2 SNEGSKA (reference sequence). This CDR3 has 15 amino acids. Trimming pared 4 bases from V and 3 bases from J, leaving 17 bases between. DNA for the CDR3: TGCAGTGCTATTCGACAGGGACGGGGGACAGATACGCAGTATTTT. Protein sequence: CSAIRQGRGTDTQYF.

The chain links TRBV5-1 to TRBJ2-1, with 10 bases that match TRBD2. CDR3 length: 16 amino acids. With V trimmed by 3 bases and J by 10 bases, 13 bases remained unmatched. Germline V gene data show CDR1 as SGHRS and CDR2 as YFSETQ. This CDR3 is CASSSSGRAKGEEQFF. DNA for the CDR3: TGCGCCAGCAGCTCCAGCGGGAGGGCCAAGGGGGAGGAGCAGTTCTTC.

In its sample, this clonotype was seen a few times. This chain uses TRBV11-2 with TRBJ1-1; no reliable D call. Germline V gene data show CDR1 as SGHAT and CDR2 as FQNNGV. Deletions cut 5 bases from V and 1 base from J, with 14 bases between. This CDR3 spans 15 amino acids. CDR3 sequence: CASSPLWNPNTEAFF. In nucleotides, the CDR3 is TGTGCCAGCAGCCCTTTGTGGAACCCGAACACTGAAGCTTTCTTT.

This clonotype was detected only a few times. The chain joins TRBV7-2 to TRBJ1-4, with TRBD1 identical over 8 bases. V lost 1 base to trimming and J lost 2 bases; unmatched junction nucleotides: 6. Germline V gene lookup returns CDR1 SGHTA and CDR2 FQGNSA. The CDR3 covers 17 residues. CDR3 in DNA: TGTGCCAGCAGCTTAGGATACCCAGGGGGCACTAATGAAAAACTGTTTTTT. Its translation is CASSLGYPGGTNEKLFF.

The chain is built from TRBV2 and TRBJ2-1, with TRBD1 as a possible D gene (6 bases). The CDR3 length is 19 residues. Germline V lookup: CDR1 SNHLY, CDR2 FYNNEI. Trimming removed 1 base from V and 4 bases from J, with 23 bases in between. CDR3 protein: CASSEDEGVAGTKYNEQFF. Written as DNA, the CDR3 is TGTGCCAGCAGTGAAGATGAAGGGGTAGCAGGGACAAAATACAATGAGCAGTTCTTC.

This chain connects TRBV7-2 to TRBJ2-3; TRBD2 is a possible D gene (6 bases). This CDR3 contains 15 residues. Trimming removed 2 bases from V and 1 base from J, with 10 bases in between. Germline loops: CDR1 SGHTA, CDR2 FQGNSA. The CDR3 DNA sequence: TGTGCCAGCAGCTTATTGGGACTTCGCACAGATACGCAGTATTTT. Its protein product is CASSLLGLRTDTQYF.

With regard to this clonotype: A read error may produce the germline difference seen at one junction end. The V and J genes are TRBV12-3 or TRBV12-4 and TRBJ2-3; 8 bases agree with TRBD2. The CDR3 consists of 14 residues. CDR3: CASRLAGPRDTQYF. CDR3 nucleotide sequence: TGTGCCAGCAGATTAGCGGGGCCCAGGGATACGCAGTATTTT.

The chain is built from TRBV28 and TRBJ2-7; 7 positions match TRBD2. This CDR3 has 16 amino acids. Germline V gives CDR1 MDHEN, CDR2 SYDVKM. J gave up 2 bases and V 4 bases, and 11 bases lay outside the gene matches. CDR3 sequence (DNA): TGTGCCAGCAGTTCCGCCGGCGGGGGATTTACCTACGAGCAGTACTTC. It codes for CASSSAGGGFTYEQYF.

The chain has TRBV6-2 or TRBV6-3 and TRBJ2-1, with 10 bases matching TRBD2. After removal of 2 bases from V and 7 bases from J, the junction contained 8 bases not matched to a gene. Looked up from germline, CDR1 is MNHEY and CDR2 is SVGEGT. CDR3 length equals 16 residues. CDR3 nucleotide sequence: TGTGCCAGCAGTTACCCCCCTAGCGGGAGAAGGAATGAGCAGTTCTTC. As protein: CASSYPPSGRRNEQFF.

The chain is built from TRBV5-1 and TRBJ1-1; no reliable D call. Per germline, CDR1 SGHRS and CDR2 YFSETQ. V was cut by 1 base and J by 2 bases, with 6 bases left in between. The CDR3 runs to 13 residues. The chain's CDR3 is CASSLIHNTEAFF. The CDR3 DNA is TGCGCCAGCAGCTTGATACATAACACTGAAGCTTTCTTT.

This clonotype occurred a few times. The chain links TRBV11-3 to TRBJ2-2; the D gene is possibly TRBD1 (5 bases). The germline V and J ends were trimmed by 0 bases and 0 bases, with 11 bases remaining between them. The CDR3 consists of 17 residues. Germline V lookup: CDR1 SGHNT, CDR2 YENEEA. The CDR3 region is CASSLEGLFPNTGELFF. The CDR3 nucleotides read TGTGCCAGCAGCTTAGAGGGGCTCTTCCCGAACACCGGGGAGCTGTTTTTT.

This clonotype has only a few counts. The chain employs TRBV6-2 or TRBV6-3 and TRBJ2-1; TRBD1 is a possible D gene (6 bases). The CDR3 is 12 amino acids. V was cut by 7 bases and J by 8 bases, with 12 bases left in between. CDR1 is MNHEY, CDR2 SVGEGT, per germline. The CDR3 protein is CASKSGAHEQFF. In nucleotides, the CDR3 is TGTGCCAGCAAATCAGGGGCCCATGAGCAGTTCTTC.